These 22 T cell receptor beta chains were all obtained from the same sample, sequenced in a study of cytomegalovirus exposure and HLA in healthy donors. Researchers ran the PCR with 60 Vbeta and 13 Jbeta primers. Sequencing used immunoSEQ multiplex PCR; TCRdb keeps in-frame clones, though not all of them. The profile shows about 160,000 clones, more than 60% of them singletons. Input material: PBMCs. Receptors originate from a male donor in good health and CMV-seronegative.

The rearrangement uses TRBV4-3 and TRBJ2-5, with D maybe TRBD1 (6 bases). Trimming left V 0 bases short and J 3 bases short, with 20 bases between. In germline, CDR1 is LGHNA, CDR2 YSLEER. The CDR3 is made up of 18 amino acids. The CDR3 bases are TGCGCCAGCAGCCAAGAGGGGTGGGGGACACCTGGGGAAGAGACCCAGTACTTC. It specifies CASSQEGWGTPGEETQYF.

The V call is TRBV21-1, the J call TRBJ1-2; TRBD1, the D gene given by the table, was not confirmed from the DNA. TRBV21-1 is an annotated pseudogene. This CDR3 is built from 15 residues. The CDR3 here is CASSKAGVASYGYTF. In DNA, the CDR3 is TGTGCCAGCAGCAAAGCAGGGGTAGCTAGCTATGGCTACACCTTC.

CDR3: CASAGSGANVLTF. The CDR3 DNA reads TGTGCCAGTGCGGGGTCTGGGGCCAACGTCCTGACTTTC. The V call is TRBV19, the J call TRBJ2-6; a possible D gene is TRBD2 (6 bases). Trimming left V 8 bases short and J 1 base short, with 6 bases between. The CDR3 runs 13 residues. Germline V gene sequence: CDR1 LNHDA, CDR2 SQIVND (reference sequence).

This chain connects TRBV7-3 to TRBJ2-7; the match to TRBD2 covers 8 bases. Looked up from germline, CDR1 is SGHTA and CDR2 is FQGTGA. The CDR3 is made up of 15 amino acids. Germline trimming cut 5 bases from V and 0 bases from J; bases unmatched to any gene: 6. The CDR3 region is CASSPAGTSSYEQYF. The CDR3 region has the DNA TGTGCCAGCAGCCCAGCCGGGACTAGCTCCTACGAGCAGTACTTC. Together with reference TRBV7-3 and TRBJ2-7, the CDR3 gives the full variable domain: GAGVSQTPSNKVTEKGKYVELRCDPISGHTALYWYRQSLGQGPEFLIYFQGTGAADDSGLPNDRFFAVRPEGSVSTLKIQRTERGDSAVYLCASSPAGTSSYEQYFGPGTRLTVT.

CDR3 coding DNA: TGTGCCAGCAGCCGAGTAGCGGGAGGGCCGGTTGAGCAGTTCTTC. This encodes CASSRVAGGPVEQFF. The V and J genes are TRBV4-2 and TRBJ2-1; 11 nucleotides line up with TRBD2. With 4 bases clipped from V and 9 bases from J, the junction kept 8 bases outside the gene matches. Germline CDR1 reads LGHNA; CDR2 reads YNFKEQ. CDR3 length: 15 amino acids.

This clone was recorded only once. This same CDR3 is encoded by further DNA sequences in the sample. The chain links TRBV27 to TRBJ2-7; 10 nucleotides match TRBD1. The CDR3 sequence is 14 residues long. CDR1 is MNHEY, CDR2 SMNVEV, per germline (reference sequence). V dropped 5 bases and J dropped 1; count of bases not matched to a gene: 2. CDR3 nucleotide sequence: TGTGCCAGCAGTCGGGACAGGGGATCCTACGAGCAGTACTTC. This codes for CASSRDRGSYEQYF.

CDR3 bases: TGTGCCAGCAGCTTAGATCGTTACTCCTACAATGAGCAGTTCTTC. Translating gives CASSLDRYSYNEQFF. The gene calls are TRBV11-2 and TRBJ2-1, with D unclear. Germline CDR1 and CDR2: SGHAT and FQNNGV. The CDR3 runs 15 residues. Between the trimmed V and J ends, which lost 0 bases and 0 bases, there was a span of 6 bases.

The chain is built from TRBV9 and TRBJ2-1; possibly TRBD2 for D (5 bases). Deletions cut 4 bases from V and 0 bases from J, with 11 bases between. CDR1 is SGDLS, CDR2 YYNGEE, per germline. CDR3 length: 15 residues. The CDR3 loop reads CASSSRSGSYNEQFF. CDR3 coding DNA: TGTGCCAGCAGCTCTAGGAGCGGCTCCTACAATGAGCAGTTCTTC.

The chain carries TRBV4-3 and TRBJ1-1, with D hard to call. CDR1 is LGHNA and CDR2 is YSLEER in the germline V gene. This CDR3 is 13 amino acids long. V dropped 1 base and J dropped 8 bases, with 11 bases sitting between them. CDR3 loop: CASSQGVRGEAFF. CDR3 DNA: TGCGCCAGCAGCCAAGGGGTCCGGGGAGAAGCTTTCTTT.

The J gene is TRBJ2-7, the V gene TRBV7-8, with TRBD1 matching 7 bases. The ends lost 0 bases at V and 6 bases at J; junction bases unmatched: 5. The CDR3 sequence is 14 residues long. Germline V CDR1 and CDR2: SGHVS, FQNEAQ. The CDR3 nucleotides are TGTGCCAGCAGCTTAGCTCAGGGGGAGTTCGAGCAGTACTTC. It codes for CASSLAQGEFEQYF.

As to this clone: This specimen includes other DNA sequences encoding the same CDR3. The rearrangement joins TRBV30 to TRBJ2-5, with a possible D match to TRBD1 (5 bases). CDR3 length: 15 amino acids. V was shortened by 0 bases and J by 3 bases, with 14 bases between the two germline ends. Germline V gene lookup returns CDR1 GTSNPN and CDR2 SVGIG (reference sequence). Here the CDR3 reads CAWSVKGQVKETQYF. CDR3 coding DNA: TGTGCCTGGAGTGTAAAGGGGCAGGTTAAAGAGACCCAGTACTTC.

The chain links TRBV9 to TRBJ2-1; D not certain. The germline V and J ends were trimmed by 4 bases and 8 bases, with 13 bases remaining between them. This CDR3 is 13 amino acids long. In germline, CDR1 is SGDLS, CDR2 YYNGEE. The CDR3 is CASSPSPRDEQFF. The CDR3 region has the DNA TGTGCCAGCAGCCCCTCCCCCCGTGATGAGCAGTTCTTC.

The chain links TRBV15 to TRBJ2-1, with a possible D match to TRBD2 (6 bases). Germline V gene sequence: CDR1 LNHNV, CDR2 YYDKDF (reference sequence). The V end was cut by 2 bases, the J end by 6 bases, with 11 bases between. The CDR3 length is 14 residues. The CDR3 sequence is CATSRPGGINEQFF. In DNA, the CDR3 is TGTGCCACCAGCAGACCCGGGGGAATCAATGAGCAGTTCTTC. The full variable domain, in which reference TRBV15 and TRBJ2-1 provide the parts outside the CDR3, is DAMVIQNPRYQVTQFGKPVTLSCSQTLNHNVMYWYQQKSSQAPKLLFHYYDKDFNNEADTPDNFQSRRPNTSFCFLDIRSPGLGDTAMYLCATSRPGGINEQFFGPGTRLTVL.

J is TRBJ2-7 and V is TRBV6-1, with TRBD2 identical over 12 bases. Germline CDR1 is MNHNS and CDR2 is SASEGT. This CDR3 region has 17 residues. V dropped 4 bases and J dropped 0; count of bases not matched to a gene: 7. Here the CDR3 DNA reads TGTGCCAGCAGTGCCGCGAAGACTAGCGGGGGCTCCTACGAGCAGTACTTC. Protein sequence: CASSAAKTSGGSYEQYF.

The rearrangement links TRBV5-1 to TRBJ2-2; 7 bases map to TRBD2. The length of the CDR3 is 17 residues. Germline CDR1 and CDR2: SGHRS and YFSETQ. V dropped 4 bases and J dropped 1; count of bases not matched to a gene: 10. Written as DNA, the CDR3 is TGCGCCAGCAGCGTTGGGGGATTAGCGGGGAACACCGGGGAGCTGTTTTTT. As protein: CASSVGGLAGNTGELFF.

The chain employs TRBV4-2 and TRBJ2-7; 11 bases are shared with TRBD2. Germline trimming cut 4 bases from V and 0 bases from J; bases unmatched to any gene: 8. This CDR3 region has 17 residues. The germline gives CDR1 LGHNA, CDR2 YNFKEQ. The CDR3 sequence: CASSRSSTSGSSYEQYF. In DNA, the CDR3 is TGTGCCAGCAGCCGCAGCTCTACTAGCGGGAGCTCCTACGAGCAGTACTTC.

The sample holds one count of this clone. V usage is TRBV18 and J usage is TRBJ1-2, with 7 bases identical to TRBD1. Germline V gene sequence: CDR1 KGHSH, CDR2 LQKENI. This CDR3 has 13 amino acids. V lost 1 base and J lost 5; bases outside the gene matches: 1. CDR3 nucleotides: TGTGCCAGCTCACCACGGACAGGATATGGCTACACCTTC. Translated, it gives CASSPRTGYGYTF.

The chain combines TRBV6-6 with TRBJ1-2; no reliable D call. CDR3 length: 14 amino acids. The V gene lost 6 bases and the J gene lost 2 bases, with 13 bases spanning the gap. In germline, CDR1 is MNHNY, CDR2 SVGAGI (reference sequence). The CDR3 DNA is TGTGCCAGCAGGAACTCCGACTCCAACTATGGCTACACCTTC. As protein: CASRNSDSNYGYTF.

This chain connects TRBV9 to TRBJ1-4; TRBD1 agrees at 11 bases. V trimming: 4 bases; J trimming: 6 bases; junction bases outside the gene matches: 5. The CDR3 runs to 15 residues. Germline V CDR1 and CDR2: SGDLS, YYNGEE. This CDR3 is CASSPRTGGYEKLFF. In DNA, the CDR3 is TGTGCCAGCAGCCCTCGGACAGGGGGCTATGAAAAACTGTTTTTT. Filled out from reference TRBV9 and TRBJ1-4, the complete variable domain reads DSGVTQTPKHLITATGQRVTLRCSPRSGDLSVYWYQQSLDQGLQFLIQYYNGEERAKGNILERFSAQQFPDLHSELNLSSLELGDSALYFCASSPRTGGYEKLFFGSGTQLSVL.

The chain recombines TRBV9 with TRBJ1-1; D unresolved. Germline V lookup: CDR1 SGDLS, CDR2 YYNGEE. V dropped 0 bases and J dropped 7 bases, with 13 bases sitting between them. CDR3 length equals 14 residues. The CDR3 loop is CASSVGPGSFEAFF. The CDR3 nucleotides are TGTGCCAGCAGCGTAGGTCCCGGGTCGTTTGAAGCTTTCTTT.

J is TRBJ2-3 and V is TRBV27; 7 bases line up with TRBD2. The V gene's germline CDR1 is MNHEY and CDR2 SMNVEV (reference sequence). V was pared by 7 bases and J by 2 bases, with 9 bases of the junction left unmatched. The CDR3 length is 15 residues. CDR3 region: CASTISLAATDTQYF. For the CDR3, the DNA is TGTGCCAGCACTATCTCCCTAGCGGCCACAGATACGCAGTATTTT.

The J gene is TRBJ1-5, the V gene TRBV18; D unresolved. Trimming shortened V by 2 bases and J by 6 bases, and 8 bases separated the two germline ends. Germline values: CDR1 KGHSH, CDR2 LQKENI. The length of the CDR3 is 13 residues. DNA of the CDR3: TGTGCCAGCTCACCAGTGGAGTTTCAGCCCCAGCATTTT. It yields the protein CASSPVEFQPQHF. The full variable domain, rest sourced from reference TRBV18 and TRBJ1-5, is NAGVMQNPRHLVRRRGQEARLRCSPMKGHSHVYWYRQLPEEGLKFMVYLQKENIIDESGMPKERFSAEFPKEGPSILRIQQVVRGDSAAYFCASSPVEFQPQHFGDGTRLSIL.